The rows below give T cell receptor beta chains drawn from one sample of a study of human thymus T cells. Sequenced by immunoSEQ multiplex PCR; TCRdb stores in-frame clones only, minus some. Of some 50,000 clones in the sample, just under 95% are singletons; the top ten hold approximately 0.16%. The sample consisted of blood. These receptor sequences come from a girl in the first two years of life with a congenital heart defect but otherwise immunologically healthy. CDR3s include the opening cysteine and the closing phenylalanine or tryptophan. A D gene is named only where the DNA matches it firmly. The listing skips clone size in some rows; elsewhere it reads once, few, many or a size class.

V gene	D gene	clone size	J gene	CDR3 protein	CDR3 DNA
TRBV5-4	TRBD2	once	TRBJ2-7	CASSLSGSSYEQYF	TGTGCCAGCAGCCTTAGCGGGAGCTCCTACGAGCAGTACTTC
TRBV27	-	-	TRBJ2-5	CASSLAPTGARETQYF	TGTGCCAGCAGTTTAGCGCCCACAGGTGCCCGGGAGACCCAGTACTTC
TRBV7-9	-	-	TRBJ1-4	CASSPQGRNEKLFF	TGTGCCAGCAGCCCACAGGGCCGGAATGAAAAACTGTTTTTT
TRBV19	TRBD2	few	TRBJ2-7	CASSPLAGYYEQYF	TGTGCCAGTAGTCCCCTAGCGGGATACTACGAGCAGTACTTC
TRBV5-4	TRBD2	-	TRBJ2-3	CASSPTSEFTDTQYF	TGTGCCAGCAGCCCGACTAGCGAGTTCACAGATACGCAGTATTTT
TRBV7-3	-	-	TRBJ2-4	CASSSTGKYIQYF	TGTGCCAGCAGCTCGACGGGAAAGTACATTCAGTACTTC
TRBV19	TRBD1	-	TRBJ2-7	CASSYGQGGAYEQYF	TGTGCCAGTAGCTATGGACAGGGCGGGGCGTACGAGCAGTACTTC
TRBV5-6	-	-	TRBJ2-3	CASSLYGPSTDTQYF	TGTGCCAGCAGCCTATACGGCCCCAGCACAGATACGCAGTATTTT
TRBV19	-	-	TRBJ2-5	CATASGGIQETQYF	TGTGCCACCGCTTCTGGGGGAATCCAAGAGACCCAGTACTTC
TRBV6-4	-	-	TRBJ2-5	CASSREETQYF	TGTGCCAGCAGCAGGGAAGAGACCCAGTACTTC
TRBV6-5	TRBD1	-	TRBJ1-1	CASTRGQDEAFF	TGTGCCAGCACTAGGGGGCAGGACGAAGCTTTCTTT
TRBV6-6	-	-	TRBJ2-5	CASSALQVGETQYF	TGTGCCAGCAGCGCCCTACAGGTCGGCGAGACCCAGTACTTC
TRBV2	TRBD1	-	TRBJ2-7	CASSGTGPYF	TGTGCCAGCAGCGGGACAGGGCCGTACTTC
TRBV18	-	-	TRBJ1-5	CASSRTNQPQHF	TGTGCCAGCTCCCGGACGAATCAGCCCCAGCATTTT
TRBV21-1	-	-	TRBJ2-1	CASSKGGDSSYNEQFF	TGTGCCAGCAGCAAAGGCGGGGACAGCTCCTACAATGAGCAGTTCTTC
TRBV6-1	-	-	TRBJ2-6	CASSEQGTGANVLTF	TGTGCCAGCAGTGAGCAAGGGACTGGGGCCAACGTCCTGACTTTC
TRBV5-1	-	-	TRBJ2-3	CASSLDVPRDTQYF	TGCGCCAGCAGCTTGGACGTCCCCAGGGATACGCAGTATTTT
TRBV7-9	-	-	TRBJ2-2	CASTPGGFTGELFF	TGTGCCAGCACCCCAGGCGGATTCACCGGGGAGCTGTTTTTT
TRBV7-3	TRBD1	-	TRBJ1-1	CASSRIQGGAEAFF	TGTGCCAGCAGTCGAATCCAGGGGGGCGCTGAAGCTTTCTTT
TRBV5-8	-	-	TRBJ1-5	CASSSNLVRFGGQPQHF	TGTGCCAGCAGCTCAAACCTGGTACGATTCGGGGGTCAGCCCCAGCATTTT
TRBV19	-	-	TRBJ2-1	CATGRTYNEQFF	TGTGCCACGGGACGGACCTACAATGAGCAGTTCTTC
TRBV27	TRBD1	-	TRBJ2-3	CAQGDTYTDTQYF	TGTGCTCAGGGGGACACTTACACAGATACGCAGTATTTT
TRBV12-5	TRBD2	once	TRBJ2-1	CASGLGLAVYNEQFF	TGTGCTAGTGGTTTGGGACTAGCGGTCTACAATGAGCAGTTCTTC
TRBV27	TRBD2	-	TRBJ2-1	CASSWGLAGVREQFF	TGTGCCAGCAGTTGGGGACTAGCGGGAGTTCGAGAGCAGTTCTTC
TRBV6-5	TRBD1	-	TRBJ2-3	CASSLPGQADTQYF	TGTGCCAGCAGTTTGCCAGGACAGGCAGATACGCAGTATTTT
TRBV5-4	-	once	TRBJ2-1	CASSGADSTNRNEQFF	TGTGCCAGCAGCGGAGCGGACAGCACGAACCGCAATGAGCAGTTCTTC
TRBV2	-	-	TRBJ1-1	CASSYPAGEDTEAFF	TGTGCCAGCAGTTACCCGGCAGGGGAAGACACTGAAGCTTTCTTT
TRBV28	-	-	TRBJ2-6	CASSPTTGANVLTF	TGTGCCAGCAGTCCTACGACTGGGGCCAACGTCCTGACTTTC
TRBV19	-	-	TRBJ2-3	CASSLPGVSTDTQYF	TGTGCCAGTAGTCTCCCCGGGGTTAGCACAGATACGCAGTATTTT
TRBV28	TRBD2	once	TRBJ2-1	CASTLAGRTDQFF	TGTGCCAGCACCTTAGCGGGACGGACAGATCAGTTCTTC
TRBV2	-	-	TRBJ2-7	CASSSIHGQSYEQYF	TGTGCCAGCAGCTCAATTCACGGACAGTCGTACGAGCAGTACTTC